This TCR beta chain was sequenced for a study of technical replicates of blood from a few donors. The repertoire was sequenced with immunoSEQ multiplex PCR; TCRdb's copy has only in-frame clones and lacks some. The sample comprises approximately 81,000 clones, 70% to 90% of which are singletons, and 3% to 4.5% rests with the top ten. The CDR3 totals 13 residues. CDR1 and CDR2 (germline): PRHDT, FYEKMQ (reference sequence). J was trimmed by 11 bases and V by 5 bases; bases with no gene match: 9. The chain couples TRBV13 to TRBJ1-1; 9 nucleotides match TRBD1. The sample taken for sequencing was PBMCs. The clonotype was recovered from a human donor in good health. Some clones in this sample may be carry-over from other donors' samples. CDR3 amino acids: CASSTTQGATAFF. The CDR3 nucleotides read TGTGCCAGCAGCACTACACAGGGGGCGACCGCTTTCTTT.